This T cell receptor (beta chain) appears in the sequencing data of a study of blood T cell repertoires in COVID-19. Clones were sequenced by immunoSEQ multiplex PCR, and TCRdb holds only the in-frame ones, with some missing. This table has 250,000 to 400,000 clones, 90% appearing once. The CDR3 sequence is 13 residues long. Trimming removed 2 bases from V and 9 bases from J; junction bases left unmatched: 4. The germline gives CDR1 SGHTA, CDR2 FQGTGA. The J gene is TRBJ2-1, the V gene TRBV7-3; TRBD2 matches at 7 bases. The clonotype originates from a woman aged 25 to 45 with COVID-19, enrolled during active disease. Source material: peripheral blood. The CDR3 DNA reads TGTGCCAGCAGCTTAGGGGGGGTAGCTGAGCAGTTCTTC. It codes for CASSLGGVAEQFF. The entire variable domain, with the rest obtained from reference TRBV7-3 and TRBJ2-1, is as follows: GAGVSQTPSNKVTEKGKYVELRCDPISGHTALYWYRQSLGQGPEFLIYFQGTGAADDSGLPNDRFFAVRPEGSVSTLKIQRTERGDSAVYLCASSLGGVAEQFFGPGTRLTVL.